Reported below is one TCR beta chain. The CDR3 is made up of 15 amino acids. Germline V lookup: CDR1 MNHEY, CDR2 SVGAGI. V was cut by 7 bases and J by 10 bases, with 25 bases left in between. Each donor was a Caucasian adult residing in Nashville, Tennessee. The CD4+ fraction was divided into a CD45RA+ naive subset and a CD45RA-negative memory subset. This sample is part of a study of shared clonotypes between healthy human individuals. Profiling relied on immunoSEQ multiplex PCR, and the TCRdb table lists in-frame clones only, not all of them. Of 1,500,000 or so clones detected, 98% appear once; the ten largest clones hold 0.3% to 0.45%.

This receptor was obtained from a young man in good health. This chain uses TRBV6-5 with TRBJ1-1; D possibly corresponds to TRBD1 (5 bases). Material for sequencing was naive CD4+ T cells sorted from blood. Stated subset: CD45RA+ positively selected. The CDR3 sequence: CASKPIRGTWNGAFF. In nucleotides, the CDR3 is TGTGCCAGCAAGCCAATAAGAGGGACCTGGAATGGAGCTTTCTTT.